This T cell receptor beta chain originates from a study of cytomegalovirus exposure and HLA in healthy donors (dated by TCRdb to 2015 to 2018). Looking at the study overall: An earlier analysis of approximately 640 of the donors reported roughly 300 Gb of sequence data and around 120 million unique TCR beta sequences from 150 million to 200 million T cells. An early release that covered fewer than 750 HLA-typed donors contained approximately 300 gigabases of sequencing data and some 87 million unique TCR sequences. Of the 350 to 400 genotyped donors, about 84% fell in the genetic ancestry cluster associated with self-reported Caucasian donors. The aim of the study was to test whether cataloging public T cell receptors could identify signatures of past pathogen exposure. The study used immunosequencing to profile the T cell repertoires of approximately 690 subjects and linked those repertoires to cytomegalovirus serostatus. In addition to the first cohort of 650 to 800 subjects, a separate validation cohort of approximately 130 different subjects was used. To predict cytomegalovirus infection status, the study brought together high-throughput TCR immunosequencing, statistical association of individual TCRs with disease status, and machine learning. To study patterns of TCR occurrence, a later analysis re-analyzed previously published TCR beta repertoires from 500 to 850 donors and added high-resolution HLA genotyping. In the later analysis, no new phenotypic data were used to find candidate immune exposures; instead, reliance was placed on TCR beta sequences and their occurrence across donors. An earlier analysis of 450 to 750 of the donors used high-throughput TCR beta sequencing to judge whether each TCR beta V gene segment behaved as functional or pseudogenic. Donor age, sex, ethnicity and CMV serostatus were compiled together with the repertoire data. A later genetic analysis took genome-wide SNP genotypes for 398 of the 666 donors and used that subset as a discovery cohort. All discovery cohort repertoires had been generated using a single sequencing platform. Both class I and class II loci were covered by HLA typing, at four-digit resolution. The number of donors typed differed by locus, with about 620-630 for A, B, C, DRB1 and DQB1, over 500 for DQA1, 606 for DPA1, and approximately 470 for DPB1. About 5 DR-DQ haplotypes were handled as single units for association and clustering, since linkage in the cohort was strong. Across some 400 genotyped donors of the cohort, an average of about 240,000 unique TCR beta nucleotide sequences per donor were sequenced, and 15% to 20% of those sequences were non-productive.

In total, 630 or so healthy bone marrow donors made up the cohort. All cohort members were sampled while nominally healthy, although unrecorded immune exposures were likely present. The donor tested CMV seronegative and was one of the 352 seronegative cohort members. Every donor gave a peripheral blood sample, and the peripheral blood mononuclear cells from that sample were used for TCR beta sequencing. The Qiagen DNeasy Blood Extraction Kit was used to extract genomic DNA from the blood cell samples. As to this clone: Its antigen is not yet known. No much larger clonotype is one base removed from it; base qualities were not supplied.

Broad study findings and their caveats: A later analysis found that most CMV-associated TCR beta chains appeared HLA-restricted, with HLA associations seemingly driven largely by CMV exposure. Three of the identified cytomegalovirus-associated TCR beta chains were confirmed in vitro to be specific for cytomegalovirus antigens. In this cohort, only TCR beta chains were sequenced, and detectable features were limited by the absence of alpha or paired-chain data. According to a later genetic analysis, donors in an Asian-associated ancestry cluster had fewer N-insertions in productive TCRs than the roughly 660-donor mean. Approximately 18 rarely observed V segments, including chromosome 9 orphons, were excluded from the earlier analysis of about 600 of the donors because counts were too low. While some public TCRs were present in many individuals, most TCR sequences turned up only very rarely across donors. When HLA alleles, especially DR and DQ, strongly co-occurred, attributing TCR associations to individual alleles was difficult. At a false discovery rate of 0.05, a later analysis linked some 18,000 TCR beta sequences to specific HLA alleles. A cluster of highly shared sequence variants was judged likely to represent a technical artifact of the sequencing pipeline. The presence/absence analyses assumed that sequencing depth was roughly uniform across donors, and that assumption may not be true. In a later genetic analysis, a missense DCLRE1C variant was associated with V-gene and J-gene trimming of TCR beta chains, and the association was replicated in an independent cohort. In both the original and validation cohorts, the classifier was reported to diagnose cytomegalovirus status with high specificity and sensitivity. According to a later analysis, TCR association rates differed among HLA loci, with DRB1 alleles showing the most associated TCRs and HLA-C alleles showing the fewest. Correlated functional status among segregating V segments might be attributable to linkage disequilibrium, but an unknown experimental factor could not be ruled out. In an earlier analysis of fewer than 750 of the donors, most TCR beta V segments were observed in productive rearrangements about 87% or about 30% of the time, broadly matching IMGT annotations. Several of the top co-occurrence clusters appeared to be linked to parvovirus B19, influenza, CMV and Epstein-Barr virus, according to a later analysis. Because some donors lacked HLA typing at each locus, the association tests relied only on the typed subset. It was suggested by the authors that the approach could potentially be generalized to other disease states and immunological phenotypes. A total of 150 or so TCR beta chains were listed by the study as associated with cytomegalovirus. A further reported finding was that TCR beta sequences accurately predicted the HLA-A and HLA-B alleles for most subjects in the first cohort. Immune exposure information for the cohort was limited to CMV serostatus. Compared with equally common non-associated chains, HLA-associated TCR beta chains in a later analysis were more clonally expanded and had lower generation probabilities.

The library was obtained by the immunoSEQ multiplex PCR assay. For the multiplex PCR, a mixture combining 60 forward primers for TCR Vbeta segments and 13 reverse primers for TCR Jbeta segments was used. The CDR3 region of rearranged TCR beta genes was amplified from genomic DNA by a multiplex PCR assay. The Illumina HiSeq System was used to sequence the amplified TCR beta libraries as 87-base-pair reads. In the authors' own workflow: A later analysis counted about 80 million unique TCR beta chains across the 650 to 700 repertoires, and 10 million to 11 million of these chains were shared by at least two donors. Raw reads were error-corrected and collapsed into unique sequences by a nearest-neighbor algorithm in which closely related sequences were merged to remove PCR and sequencing errors. Alignment of CDR3 sequences to IMGT reference sequences was used to assign V, D and J gene segments. Each retained sequence needed at least a six-nucleotide match to both a V gene segment and a J gene segment. Rearrangements were classified as productive when the CDR3 lacked stop codons and remained in frame with V and J, and all other rearrangements were classified as non-productive. Following IMGT convention, CDR3 was defined as the stretch from the second conserved V-encoded cysteine up to the conserved J-encoded phenylalanine. The earlier analysis of about 610 of the donors excluded any sequence lacking an unambiguous match to a single V gene segment. An earlier analysis of 587 of the donors classified V segments as functional when productive rearrangements were above 56.7% and as segregating when the standard deviation between donors was above 5%. A statistical classification framework was built to diagnose cytomegalovirus status from the catalog of TCR beta chain sequences. In a later analysis, TCR nucleotide sequences were compared against IMGT/GENE-DB human TR gene sequences so that V and J genes could be assigned. Using the TCRdist pipeline, a later analysis assigned CDR3 sequences along with most-parsimonious VDJ recombination scenarios. In a later analysis, every TCR beta chain was defined by the combination of its CDR3 amino acid sequence and its V-gene family, and reads without a unique V-gene family were dropped. In a later analysis, nearly 600 highly shared, low-generation-probability nucleotide sequences were removed to address suspected cross-contamination and a sequencing artifact. In a later analysis, a clonal expansion index for each public chain was calculated from normalized within-repertoire ranks of inferred template counts. In a later analysis, generation probabilities were computed using a VDJ recombination model fitted to out-of-frame rearrangements, and the results were checked against IGoR. In a later analysis, hypergeometric tests were used to score TCR-TCR, TCR-HLA and TCR-CMV co-occurrence, with a repertoire-size bias correction applied to TCR pairs. In a later analysis, false discovery rates were estimated by permuting HLA or CMV assignments 20 times. A later analysis grouped co-occurring TCRs with DBSCAN, adding TCRdist sequence similarity when clustering within HLA-allele-positive subsets. For co-occurrence clustering, repertoires with fewer than 30,000 or more than 120,000 public chains were excluded, along with five repertoires with anomalous nucleotide sharing. Drawn from immuneACCESS, this table holds only the in-frame rearrangements with V and J called that TCRdb kept. Clones are partly lost; checked studies trace under half to an unresolved V gene and leave the rest unexplained. For V, J and clone size, that table is used; D and trimming come from the DNA. The sample table lists 200,000 to 250,000 clones, about 70% of them with a count of one. Roughly 2% of the sample is held by the ten biggest clonotypes.

What was sequenced was PBMCs. The receptor was isolated from a woman aged 30 to 39 in good health and CMV-seronegative.

The base sequence is TGCGCCAGCAGTCCAGGCAGAATAGGGGGTGAGCGGTATGGCTACACCTTC. Its protein reads: CASSPGRIGGERYGYTF. The chain is made from TRBV5-1 and TRBJ1-2; a weak D assignment points to TRBD1 (6 bases agree). The CDR3 covers 17 residues, taking in both the cysteine and the phenylalanine. The kept DNA is CDR3 alone, 51 bases in frame from the first base. The germline V gene provides CDR1 SGHRS and CDR2 YFSETQ. At the junction V is shortened by 5 bases and J by 5 bases, with 25 bases in between.